Presented here are 6 T cell receptor beta chains from one specimen sequenced in a study of shared clonotypes between healthy human individuals. Repertoires were generated with immunoSEQ multiplex PCR, while TCRdb's copy carries only in-frame clones and drops some. The sample shows a few million clones, approximately 95% of them seen only once. Specimen: naive CD4+ T cells from PBMCs. Specified subset: CD45RA+ positively selected. These receptors were obtained from a man aged 18 to 29 in good health. Some clones in this sample may be carry-over from other donors' samples.

The chain has TRBV11-3 and TRBJ2-3; D unresolved. CDR1 and CDR2 (germline): SGHNT, YENEEA. V was clipped by 6 bases and J by 4 bases, with 14 bases between them. The CDR3 consists of 14 residues. CDR3 nucleotide sequence: TGTGCCAGCAGTCCCGATGGGAACGCAGATACGCAGTATTTT. Encoded protein: CASSPDGNADTQYF.

V is TRBV2 and J is TRBJ2-7, with D unresolved. The CDR3 consists of 12 residues. The germline V and J ends were trimmed by 1 base and 6 bases, with 7 bases remaining between them. CDR1 and CDR2 (germline): SNHLY, FYNNEI. The CDR3, as DNA: TGTGCCAGCAGTGAAGAAAACTTCGAGCAGTACTTC. This gives the protein CASSEENFEQYF.

This clone occurred once. The V and J genes are TRBV5-1 and TRBJ2-2; TRBD2 agrees at 7 bases. Trimming took 7 bases from V and 6 from J; bases not matched to a gene: 15. CDR3 length: 16 amino acids. The germline gives CDR1 SGHRS, CDR2 YFSETQ. DNA for the CDR3: TGCGCCAGCGTTACTTTGGCGGGAGTTCGGTCCGGGGAGCTGTTTTTT. This translates into CASVTLAGVRSGELFF. The whole variable domain, filled in from reference TRBV5-1 and TRBJ2-2, reads KAGVTQTPRYLIKTRGQQVTLSCSPISGHRSVSWYQQTPGQGLQFLFEYFSETQRNKGNFPGRFSGRQFSNSRSEMNVSTLELGDSALYLCASVTLAGVRSGELFFGEGSRLTVL.

The chain couples TRBV6-6 to TRBJ2-7; 9 bases are a match to TRBD2. The CDR3 length is 16 residues. Germline V gene data show CDR1 as MNHNY and CDR2 as SVGAGI (reference sequence). V trimming: 4 bases; J trimming: 4 bases; junction bases outside the gene matches: 11. This CDR3 reads CASSFLTTSGSYEQYF. The CDR3, as DNA: TGTGCCAGCAGTTTCCTAACGACTAGCGGTTCTTACGAGCAGTACTTC.

The chain joins TRBV28 to TRBJ2-1; 10 positions match TRBD2. Germline lookup yields CDR1 MDHEN and CDR2 SYDVKM. This CDR3 comprises 14 residues. Trimming removed 10 bases from V and 6 bases from J; junction bases left unmatched: 9. In DNA, the CDR3 is TGTGCCACCTACCTAGCGGGAGCGTTCAATGAGCAGTTCTTC. It is translated as CATYLAGAFNEQFF.

A remark on this clone: Other DNA sequences in this specimen translate into the identical CDR3. The J gene is TRBJ1-1, the V gene TRBV18; 8 bases are a match to TRBD1. From germline, CDR1 is KGHSH and CDR2 LQKENI. The CDR3 covers 14 residues. Trimming cost V 4 bases and J 2 bases; bases outside gene matches: 3. This CDR3 reads CASSLGQGNTEAFF. In DNA form, the CDR3 reads TGTGCCAGCTCACTCGGACAGGGCAACACTGAAGCTTTCTTT.